This is a list of T cell receptor beta chains from one sample in a study of HIV-infected children after antiretroviral therapy interruption. MiXCR, applied by TCRdb to the 3' RACE reads, yields one record per CDR3 protein. Altogether 30,000 to 50,000 distinct CDR3 sequences are present, just over 6.5% being singletons, with the ten largest covering approximately 1%. Sequencing was performed on CD45RA+ CD4+ T cells from PBMCs, pooled from several time points, taken from a donor given antiretroviral therapy, either interrupted or continuous. The receptors were sampled from a pool of human donors with HIV. The conserved cysteine and the conserved F or W are not part of the CDR3 here. The order of the fields is V gene, J gene, D gene, CDR3 protein. The D gene is left open where the match is weak.

>TRBV5-1|TRBJ1-5|.
ASSLDGNQPQH
>TRBV30|TRBJ2-1|.
AWTLGGRYAEQF
>TRBV7-2|TRBJ1-5|.
ASSLLGTGGNQPQH
>TRBV2|TRBJ2-1|TRBD2
ASLAGVYNEQF
>TRBV23-1|TRBJ2-5|TRBD1
ASSLDRGGDTQY
>TRBV5-6|TRBJ2-5|TRBD2
ASSRGLAGMETQY
>TRBV24-1|TRBJ2-7|.
ATQSGDLSYEQY
>TRBV7-2|TRBJ2-7|.
ASSLTGGRYEQY
>TRBV27|TRBJ2-5|.
ASSSADRVRETQY
>TRBV20-1|TRBJ1-2|.
SARDSRLTNYGYT
>TRBV6-2/TRBV6-3|TRBJ2-7|TRBD1
ASRPQGAGYEQY
>TRBV13|TRBJ2-3|TRBD2
ASSVGLAGNTDTQY
>TRBV9|TRBJ1-4|TRBD1
ASSAGTGGEKLF
>TRBV6-6|TRBJ2-7|.
ASGDAWGSSYEQY
>TRBV6-9|TRBJ2-6|.
ASSTNSGTIMSSGANVLT
>TRBV10-3|TRBJ2-3|TRBD2
AISDGGLAVDTQY
>TRBV5-1|TRBJ2-6|TRBD1
ASSLGTGFSSGANVLT
>TRBV6-1|TRBJ1-1|.
ASTEFTEAF
>TRBV20-1|TRBJ1-1|.
SARVPGAETEAF
>TRBV10-3|TRBJ2-1|.
AISDSGHNEQF
>TRBV6-6|TRBJ2-7|.
ASGDAGGSSYEQY
>TRBV20-1|TRBJ1-5|.
SASREGQPQH
>TRBV9|TRBJ1-1|.
ASSVGVVTEAF
>TRBV11-1|TRBJ2-1|TRBD2
ASSRTVAPAGGSYNEQF
>TRBV27|TRBJ2-1|TRBD1
ASSLWAGGVHEQF
>TRBV4-2|TRBJ2-3|.
ASSQEGSWDTQY
>TRBV27|TRBJ2-3|.
ASSSTRDISTDTQY
>TRBV6-5|TRBJ2-2|TRBD2
ASSYPGGNTGELF
>TRBV19|TRBJ2-7|.
ASRTGREQY
>TRBV5-6|TRBJ1-5|.
ASSFFEGTLDQPQH
>TRBV7-2|TRBJ1-5|.
ASNRARSTPQH
>TRBV19|TRBJ1-1|.
ASSIDLLRQGPEAF
>TRBV2|TRBJ2-7|TRBD1
ASSSGQPYEQY
>TRBV23-1|TRBJ2-3|TRBD1
ASSHPSRDRDTDTQY
>TRBV13|TRBJ1-1|TRBD1
ASSYRDRGRSEAF
>TRBV6-2/TRBV6-3|TRBJ2-1|TRBD2
ASSYSVGRINEQF
>TRBV4-1|TRBJ1-5|.
ASSQGPRGATGQPQH
>TRBV6-2/TRBV6-3|TRBJ2-5|TRBD2
ASRRLADQETQY
>TRBV6-6|TRBJ1-5|.
ASSYDVIQPQH
>TRBV6-1|TRBJ1-1|TRBD1
ASSEVRDREAF
>TRBV7-9|TRBJ1-1|.
ASSSIGTEAF
>TRBV1|TRBJ1-5|.
TCSADLDSNNQAPL
>TRBV2|TRBJ2-2|.
ASRTDFTGELF
>TRBV7-2|TRBJ2-3|.
ASSLVVPADTQY
>TRBV25-1|TRBJ2-7|TRBD1
ASSTTGQGAYEQY
>TRBV12-5|TRBJ1-1|.
ASDPRTRGGKNTEAF
>TRBV5-1|TRBJ2-2|.
ASSGKVAGELF
>TRBV24-1|TRBJ1-4|TRBD1
ATSDPTGDGEKLF
>TRBV7-2|TRBJ1-2|TRBD1
ASSPQGQGTYGYT
>TRBV20-1|TRBJ2-1|TRBD2
SAGLGGRQINEQF
>TRBV7-2|TRBJ2-5|TRBD2
ASSLATSGRIETQY
>TRBV4-1|TRBJ2-1|.
ASSQEPAEQF
>TRBV6-5|TRBJ2-3|.
ASSPYEPWGNTDTQY
>TRBV5-1|TRBJ1-1|.
ASSLEPGNTEAF
>TRBV5-1|TRBJ2-5|.
ASSKYTSGVETQY